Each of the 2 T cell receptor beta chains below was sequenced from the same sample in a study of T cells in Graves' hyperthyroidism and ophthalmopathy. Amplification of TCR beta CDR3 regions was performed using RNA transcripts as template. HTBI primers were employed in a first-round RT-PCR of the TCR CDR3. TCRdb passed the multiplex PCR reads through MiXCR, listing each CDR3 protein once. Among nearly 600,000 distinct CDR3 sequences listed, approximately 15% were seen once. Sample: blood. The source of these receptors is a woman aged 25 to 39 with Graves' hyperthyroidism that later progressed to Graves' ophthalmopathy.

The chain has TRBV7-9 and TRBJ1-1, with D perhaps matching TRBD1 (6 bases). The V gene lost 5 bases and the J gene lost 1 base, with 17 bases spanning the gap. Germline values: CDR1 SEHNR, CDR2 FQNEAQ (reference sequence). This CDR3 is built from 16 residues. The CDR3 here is CASSTQRWTENTEAFF. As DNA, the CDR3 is TGTGCCAGCAGCACACAACGGTGGACAGAGAACACTGAAGCTTTCTTT.

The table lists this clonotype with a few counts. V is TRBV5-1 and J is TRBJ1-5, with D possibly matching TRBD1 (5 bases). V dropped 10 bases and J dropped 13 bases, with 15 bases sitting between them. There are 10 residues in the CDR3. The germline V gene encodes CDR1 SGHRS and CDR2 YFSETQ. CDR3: CARTGGLQHF. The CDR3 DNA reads TGCGCCCGTACTGGGGGTCTACAGCATTTT. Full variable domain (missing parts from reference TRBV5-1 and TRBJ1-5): KAGVTQTPRYLIKTRGQQVTLSCSPISGHRSVSWYQQTPGQGLQFLFEYFSETQRNKGNFPGRFSGRQFSNSRSEMNVSTLELGDSALYLCARTGGLQHFGDGTRLSIL.